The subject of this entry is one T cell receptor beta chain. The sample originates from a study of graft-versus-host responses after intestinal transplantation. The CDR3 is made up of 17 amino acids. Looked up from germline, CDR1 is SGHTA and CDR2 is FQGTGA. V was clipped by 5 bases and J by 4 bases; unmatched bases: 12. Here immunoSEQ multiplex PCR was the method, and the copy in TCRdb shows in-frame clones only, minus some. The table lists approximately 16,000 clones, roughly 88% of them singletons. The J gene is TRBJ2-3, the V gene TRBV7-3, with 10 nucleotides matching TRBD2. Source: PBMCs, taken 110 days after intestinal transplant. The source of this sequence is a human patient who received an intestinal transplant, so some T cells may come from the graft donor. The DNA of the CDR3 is TGTGCCAGCAGCCCCACCCCAGCGGGAGGGCCGGCAGATACGCAGTATTTT. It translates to CASSPTPAGGPADTQYF.